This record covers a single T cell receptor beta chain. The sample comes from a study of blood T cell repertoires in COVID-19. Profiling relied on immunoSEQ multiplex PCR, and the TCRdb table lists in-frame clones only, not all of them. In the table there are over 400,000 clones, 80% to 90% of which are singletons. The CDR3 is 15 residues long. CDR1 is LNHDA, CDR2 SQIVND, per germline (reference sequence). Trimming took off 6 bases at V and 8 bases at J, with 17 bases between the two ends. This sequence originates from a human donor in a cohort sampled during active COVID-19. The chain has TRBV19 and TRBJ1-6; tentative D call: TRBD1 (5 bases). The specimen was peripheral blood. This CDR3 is CASSDGGVYDSPLHF. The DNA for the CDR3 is TGTGCCAGTAGCGACGGGGGGGTTTATGATTCACCCCTCCACTTT.